This entry describes one T cell receptor (beta chain). This record belongs to a study of T-cell reconstitution after alpha-beta-depleted transplantation in children. Preparation of the TCRbeta library was carried out with unique molecular identifiers. TCRdb used MiXCR to reprocess the PCR reads, holding one entry per CDR3 protein. Of some 500,000 distinct CDR3 sequences listed, 32% were seen once; the top ten hold around 2.4%. The input for sequencing was PBMCs from the stem cell graft donor, taken from the stem cell graft. The clonotype originates from a human donor who donated a stem cell graft to a child with aplastic anemia.

CDR3 residues: CASSEKAGTEAFF. In DNA, the CDR3 is TGTGCCAGCAGTGAAAAGGCTGGGACTGAAGCTTTCTTT. This chain connects TRBV6-4 to TRBJ1-1; D is unresolved. CDR1 is MRHNA and CDR2 is SNTAGT in the germline V gene. V shed 3 bases and J shed 5 bases, with 10 bases lying between them. This CDR3 is built from 13 residues.